These 9 T cell receptor beta chains were all obtained from the same sample, sequenced in a study of OX40 agonist ivuxolimab in advanced cancers. Assay used: immunoSEQ multiplex PCR; TCRdb lists only in-frame clones, some missing. This sample has approximately 15,000 clones, with around nine tenths found just once. The source material was CD4+ or CD8+ T cells sorted from blood, sampled in a trial of the OX40 agonist ivuxolimab. These receptors were obtained from an adult with an advanced solid tumor such as melanoma, head and neck, liver or kidney cancer.

The CDR3 DNA is TGCAGTGTTTATTTTAATGAAAAACTGTTTTTT. Its translation: CSVYFNEKLFF. This rearrangement joins TRBV20-1 to TRBJ1-4; D not resolved. Per germline, CDR1 DFQATT and CDR2 SNEGSKA (reference sequence). V lost 7 bases and J lost 4, with 7 bases in between. This CDR3 contains 11 residues.

This chain uses TRBV2 with TRBJ2-7; the D gene is possibly TRBD2 (7 bases). Germline CDR1 and CDR2: SNHLY and FYNNEI. Trimming removed 6 bases from V and 2 bases from J, with 14 bases in between. This CDR3 region has 14 residues. The CDR3 here is CASRERDITYEQYF. CDR3 bases: TGTGCCAGCAGAGAGCGGGACATTACCTACGAGCAGTACTTC.

The chain couples TRBV27 to TRBJ1-6; TRBD1 is a possible D gene (6 bases). The CDR3 extends over 16 amino acids. Germline V gene lookup returns CDR1 MNHEY and CDR2 SMNVEV (reference sequence). With 6 bases removed from V and 7 bases from J, the gap between germline ends came to 19 bases. CDR3 loop: CASSSPPRGRNSPLHF. DNA for the CDR3: TGTGCCAGCAGCTCCCCACCCAGGGGTAGGAATTCACCCCTCCACTTT.

This chain uses TRBV5-4 with TRBJ2-5; possibly TRBD2 for D (5 bases). The J call may not be correct, given that the DNA end is closer to TRBJ2-7. The CDR3 totals 15 residues. The germline V gene has CDR1 SGHNT and CDR2 YYREEE (reference sequence). CDR3 in DNA: TGTGCCAGCAGCTTGGGGCGGAGCCGGGGCTACGAGCAGTACTTC. Translation: CASSLGRSRGYEQYF.

The chain has TRBV7-3 and TRBJ1-1; D unclear. V was clipped by 6 bases and J by 1 base, with 12 bases between them. The CDR3 is 14 amino acids. The germline gives CDR1 SGHTA, CDR2 FQGTGA. CDR3 coding DNA: TGTGCCAGCAGGGTACCGACACAGAACACTGAAGCTTTCTTT. The encoded protein is CASRVPTQNTEAFF.

The chain's CDR3 is CASSSQAGGTEAFF. CDR3 nucleotide sequence: TGCGCCAGCAGCTCCCAGGCAGGGGGGACTGAAGCTTTCTTT. This sequence joins TRBV5-1 and TRBJ1-1; 7 bases line up with TRBD1. Germline V gene sequence: CDR1 SGHRS, CDR2 YFSETQ. The CDR3 is made up of 14 amino acids. V shed 3 bases and J 5 bases; nucleotides not matched to a gene: 7.

The V gene is TRBV5-4, the J gene TRBJ2-3; 9 positions agree with TRBD1. The trim removed 6 bases at V and 4 bases at J, leaving 21 bases unmatched. Germline lookup yields CDR1 SGHNT and CDR2 YYREEE (reference sequence). CDR3 length: 19 amino acids. The CDR3 nucleotides read TGTGCCAGCACCCCCTCCTTGAGGAACCGGGACAGGGAGTCAGATACGCAGTATTTT. Translating it yields CASTPSLRNRDRESDTQYF.

This chain uses TRBV11-2 with TRBJ2-1, with D perhaps TRBD2 (5 bases). Germline values: CDR1 SGHAT, CDR2 FQNNGV. This CDR3 has 16 residues. V was clipped by 3 bases and J by 0 bases, with 12 bases between them. CDR3 sequence: CASSFKRPSSYNEQFF. The CDR3, as DNA: TGTGCCAGCAGCTTTAAGCGGCCCAGCTCCTACAATGAGCAGTTCTTC.

The rearrangement joins TRBV28 to TRBJ2-5; D not resolved. Germline V lookup: CDR1 MDHEN, CDR2 SYDVKM. With 2 bases removed from V and 5 bases from J, the gap between germline ends came to 3 bases. The CDR3 spans 11 residues. CDR3 loop: CASSLEETQYF. CDR3 sequence (DNA): TGTGCCAGCAGTTTAGAGGAGACCCAGTACTTC.